This T cell receptor (beta chain) comes out of a study of shared clonotypes between healthy human individuals. Naive-designated CD8 cells lacked CD45RO, were positively enriched for CCR7, and omitted terminally differentiated effector memory CD45RA+ cells. Regarding the study as a whole: Although depth was large, rarefaction showed that sequencing of the sorted subsets was incomplete. Estimated richness was generally greater in naive than memory subsets.

Profiling relied on immunoSEQ multiplex PCR, and the TCRdb table lists in-frame clones only, not all of them. The table has more than 550,000 clones, 92% seen once. CDR3 size: 13 residues. Looked up from germline, CDR1 is MNHEY and CDR2 is SMNVEV (reference sequence). The ends lost 5 bases at V and 7 bases at J; junction bases unmatched: 3. Worth noting for this clone: Its matching antigen is unknown.

This TCR was sampled from a man younger than 45 in good health. Sequenced: naive CD8+ T cells sorted from blood. This chain links TRBV27 with TRBJ1-5; 9 bases are a match to TRBD1. The CDR3 DNA is TGTGCCAGCAGTACAGGGGGCGGCCAGCCCCAGCATTTT. Residues: CASSTGGGQPQHF.